This T cell receptor (beta chain) appears in the sequencing data of a study of read filtering for tumor transcriptome and immune sequencing. Overall study results and limits: The sorted CD138-negative fraction was a mixed bone marrow immune population, not purified T cells.

The library was built from about 370 ng RNA with molecular barcoded adaptors for alpha/delta and beta/gamma chains. TCRdb re-derived calls from the reads in MiXCR, one entry per CDR3 protein. This sample has fewer than 50,000 distinct CDR3 sequences, with about an eighth found just once. Bone marrow was sampled from every patient at the time of active disease. This clonotype was observed many times. The antigen remains undetermined. CDR3 length equals 13 residues. Germline loops: CDR1 SNHLY, CDR2 FYNNEI. Between the trimmed V and J ends, which lost 6 bases and 4 bases, there was a span of 13 bases. This receptor was identified in a donor over 35 with multiple myeloma. V is TRBV2 and J is TRBJ2-7; D is perhaps TRBD2 (5 bases). The sample was a population of CD138-negative cells sorted from bone marrow. The CDR3 spells CASRSDSGYEQYF. The CDR3 DNA follows: TGTGCCAGCAGGTCTGACTCGGGGTACGAGCAGTACTTC.